The 32 T cell receptor beta chains below all came from one sample that was sequenced in a study of regulatory T cells in long-lasting Graves disease. iRepertoire HTBI primers and Arm-PCR of CDR3 regions built TCR beta libraries. Using its own MiXCR run on the multiplex PCR reads, TCRdb lists one record per CDR3 protein. The sample lists roughly 400,000 distinct CDR3 sequences; roughly a fifth were seen once. Time point in this sample: persistent/refractory GD, antithyroid drugs over 5 years with positive TRAb. PBMC-derived RNA was used for the TCR library. The sample here was peripheral blood mononuclear cells (PBMCs), taken when the disease was refractory, from a patient treated with antithyroid drugs. All receptors come from a female donor with Graves disease.

To note about this clonotype: A much larger clone is a single base away; this may be a read error. The rearrangement joins TRBV7-8 to TRBJ1-1, with a weak D call TRBD1 (5 bases). Germline V gene data show CDR1 as SGHVS and CDR2 as FQNEAQ. The V and J ends lost 5 bases and 0 bases respectively, with 16 bases between them. The CDR3 is made up of 16 amino acids. CDR3 sequence: CASSKGRATMNTEAFF. The CDR3 DNA is TGTGCCAGCAGCAAGGGACGGGCCACCATGAACACTGAAGCTTTCTTT.

This clonotype was detected a few times. The V gene is TRBV5-6, the J gene TRBJ1-1; a weak D match, TRBD1 (6 bases). The CDR3 consists of 14 residues. CDR1 is SGHDT, CDR2 YYEEEE, per germline. The germline V and J ends were trimmed by 4 bases and 1 base, with 11 bases remaining between them. The CDR3 loop is CASSTDRTNTEAFF. DNA for the CDR3: TGTGCCAGCAGCACTGACAGGACGAACACTGAAGCTTTCTTT. Based on the CDR3 plus reference TRBV5-6 and TRBJ1-1, the full variable domain is DAGVTQSPTHLIKTRGQQVTLRCSPKSGHDTVSWYQQALGQGPQFIFQYYEEEERQRGNFPDRFSGHQFPNYSSELNVNALLLGDSALYLCASSTDRTNTEAFFGQGTRLTVV.

The J gene is TRBJ1-1, the V gene TRBV4-1; TRBD1 matches 12 bases. In germline, CDR1 is MGHRA, CDR2 YSYEKL. The CDR3 contains 15 residues. V was clipped by 4 bases and J by 4 bases; unmatched bases: 4. Here the CDR3 reads CASSLGTGGFTEAFF. DNA of the CDR3: TGCGCCAGCAGCCTAGGGACAGGGGGCTTCACTGAAGCTTTCTTT.

This clonotype turned up a few times. V usage is TRBV19 and J usage is TRBJ2-2; perhaps TRBD1 as D (5 bases). The CDR3 runs to 14 residues. Deletions cut 7 bases from V and 1 base from J, with 10 bases between. CDR1 is LNHDA, CDR2 SQIVND, per germline (reference sequence). CDR3 nucleotides: TGTGCCAGTATCAGGCAGGGGAACACCGGGGAGCTGTTTTTT. Protein: CASIRQGNTGELFF.

The chain combines TRBV9 with TRBJ1-3; D is unclear. The CDR3 is made up of 16 amino acids. V lost 3 bases, J lost 0 bases, and 13 bases lay in between. The germline V gene has CDR1 SGDLS and CDR2 YYNGEE. CDR3 protein: CASSAYHESSGNTIYF. The CDR3 coding sequence is TGTGCCAGCAGCGCCTATCACGAGAGCTCTGGAAACACCATATATTTT.

This clonotype has at least ten counts. The chain has TRBV28 and TRBJ2-2; 7 bases are shared with TRBD2. V lost 7 bases to trimming and J lost 0 bases; unmatched junction nucleotides: 11. The CDR3 totals 17 residues. The germline CDR1 and CDR2 sequences are MDHEN and SYDVKM. In DNA, the CDR3 is TGTGCCAGCACTGGGACTATCGGCCTCGCGAACACCGGGGAGCTGTTTTTT. It codes for CASTGTIGLANTGELFF. The full variable domain, with the rest looked up from reference TRBV28 and TRBJ2-2, is DVKVTQSSRYLVKRTGEKVFLECVQDMDHENMFWYRQDPGLGLRLIYFSYDVKMKEKGDIPEGYSVSREKKERFSLILESASTNQTSMYLCASTGTIGLANTGELFFGEGSRLTVL.

The J gene is TRBJ2-6, the V gene TRBV6-1, with D possibly TRBD2 on 5 matching bases. This CDR3 comprises 18 residues. The germline V gene has CDR1 MNHNS and CDR2 SASEGT. Trimming took 5 bases from V and 0 from J, leaving 17 bases between them. CDR3 sequence (DNA): TGTGCCAGCAGTAAAACCTCGGGCGGGTTCTCTGGGGCCAACGTCCTGACTTTC. Protein sequence: CASSKTSGGFSGANVLTF.

This sequence joins TRBV4-1 and TRBJ2-1; 9 bases agree with TRBD2. CDR1 is MGHRA and CDR2 is YSYEKL in the germline V gene. Trimming removed 1 base from V and 7 bases from J; junction bases left unmatched: 5. The CDR3 extends over 15 amino acids. The CDR3 DNA reads TGCGCCAGCAGCCAAGGAGGGCTAGCGGGGAATGAGCAGTTCTTC. Residues: CASSQGGLAGNEQFF.

Ten or more counts support this clonotype. The chain couples TRBV2 to TRBJ2-7; 10 nucleotides line up with TRBD2. V was clipped by 7 bases and J by 2 bases; unmatched bases: 11. CDR1 SNHLY and CDR2 FYNNEI come from the germline V gene. CDR3 length: 16 amino acids. CDR3 sequence: CASNPSGLAGAYEQYF. The CDR3 DNA sequence: TGTGCCAGCAATCCATCGGGTCTAGCGGGAGCCTACGAGCAGTACTTC.

The chain joins TRBV29-1 to TRBJ1-1; the match to TRBD1 covers 9 bases. Germline V CDR1 and CDR2: SQVTM, ANQGSEA. The CDR3 totals 17 residues. V lost 0 bases and J lost 6; bases outside the gene matches: 14. CDR3 sequence reads: CSVEDTDRGYFGAEAFF. CDR3 nucleotides: TGCAGCGTTGAAGACACGGACAGGGGTTACTTTGGGGCTGAAGCTTTCTTT. The full variable domain, in which reference TRBV29-1 and TRBJ1-1 provide the parts outside the CDR3, is SAVISQKPSRDICQRGTSLTIQCQVDSQVTMMFWYRQQPGQSLTLIATANQGSEATYESGFVIDKFPISRPNLTFSTLTVSNMSPEDSSIYLCSVEDTDRGYFGAEAFFGQGTRLTVV.

This clonotype was found many times. The rearrangement joins TRBV28 to TRBJ1-2; D gene uncertain. Germline V gene lookup returns CDR1 MDHEN and CDR2 SYDVKM. The CDR3 contains 17 residues. Trimming cost V 2 bases and J 10 bases, with 26 bases left between them. CDR3 bases: TGTGCCAGCAGTTTACCGGTTTGGAGTTCCGATAAAATAAACTACACCTTC. Protein: CASSLPVWSSDKINYTF.

This chain joins TRBV27 and TRBJ2-7; no clear D. This CDR3 is 14 amino acids long. V gave up 0 bases and J gave up 2 bases, with 8 bases separating them. Per the germline V gene, CDR1 is MNHEY and CDR2 is SMNVEV (reference sequence). CDR3 region: CASSLSGKPYEQYF. The CDR3 nucleotides are TGTGCCAGCAGTTTATCGGGGAAGCCCTACGAGCAGTACTTC.

This rearrangement joins TRBV12-5 to TRBJ2-5; the D gene is possibly TRBD2 (7 bases). Deletions cut 6 bases from V and 4 bases from J, with 15 bases between. CDR1 LGHNT and CDR2 FRNRAP come from the germline V gene. This CDR3 contains 14 residues. Here the CDR3 reads CASGVGGPRETQYF. In nucleotides, the CDR3 is TGTGCTAGTGGGGTCGGGGGGCCGAGAGAGACCCAGTACTTC.

This clonotype was counted at least ten times. The rearrangement links TRBV7-9 to TRBJ2-7; D possibly matches TRBD1 or TRBD2 (6 bases each). The CDR3 extends over 12 amino acids. Trimming took 5 bases from V and 6 from J, leaving 11 bases between them. Germline loops: CDR1 SEHNR, CDR2 FQNEAQ (reference sequence). The CDR3 sequence: CASSQQGGEQYF. The DNA of the CDR3 is TGTGCCAGCAGCCAACAGGGAGGCGAGCAGTACTTC.

This clonotype showed up many times. The rearrangement uses TRBV27 and TRBJ1-2; TRBD1 agrees at 9 bases. The CDR3 is 16 residues long. Trimming took 2 bases from V and 4 from J; bases not matched to a gene: 8. The germline gives CDR1 MNHEY, CDR2 SMNVEV (reference sequence). The CDR3 sequence: CASSLGTGWTFYGYTF. The CDR3 bases are TGTGCCAGCAGTTTAGGGACAGGGTGGACCTTCTATGGCTACACCTTC.

This clonotype was recorded many times. The chain couples TRBV12-3 or TRBV12-4 to TRBJ1-1; no clear D gene. The CDR3 length is 13 residues. With 3 bases removed from V and 3 bases from J, the gap between germline ends came to 8 bases. The CDR3, as DNA: TGTGCCAGCAGTTTGGACGGATACACTGAAGCTTTCTTT. As protein: CASSLDGYTEAFF.

This clonotype has a count of ten or more. This sequence joins TRBV27 and TRBJ2-7; tentatively, D is TRBD1 (6 bases). This CDR3 spans 17 amino acids. Germline V gives CDR1 MNHEY, CDR2 SMNVEV (reference sequence). V was shortened by 4 bases and J by 7 bases, with 26 bases between the two germline ends. Here the CDR3 DNA reads TGTGCCAGCAGTTGGCGCAGTGACAGGCCTCACGAGGGTGAGCAGTACTTC. This sequence encodes CASSWRSDRPHEGEQYF.

The V gene is TRBV7-8, the J gene TRBJ2-2, with 13 bases fitting TRBD2. The junction had 8 bases not matched to a gene; V was cut back by 8 bases and J by 5 bases. The CDR3 has 16 amino acids. From germline, CDR1 is SGHVS and CDR2 FQNEAQ. The CDR3 loop reads CASGPGLAGRTGELFF. As DNA, the CDR3 is TGTGCCAGCGGTCCGGGACTAGCGGGAAGGACCGGGGAGCTGTTTTTT.

The sample holds many counts of this clonotype. The chain uses TRBV28 and TRBJ2-4, with a weak D call TRBD1 (6 bases). The V and J ends lost 4 bases and 2 bases respectively, with 15 bases between them. The CDR3 consists of 16 residues. From germline, CDR1 is MDHEN and CDR2 SYDVKM. CDR3 bases: TGTGCCAGCAGTTCACCCGGACAGCCGACCAAAAACATTCAGTACTTC. It translates to CASSSPGQPTKNIQYF.

The chain combines TRBV9 with TRBJ2-2, with 14 bases identical to TRBD2. V dropped 0 bases and J dropped 5; count of bases not matched to a gene: 6. The CDR3 is 18 residues long. CDR1 and CDR2 (germline): SGDLS, YYNGEE. CDR3 DNA sequence: TGTGCCAGCAGCGTAGTTGGGACTAGCGGGAGTTTGACCGGGGAGCTGTTTTTT. Protein: CASSVVGTSGSLTGELFF.

This clonotype came up many times. V is TRBV2 and J is TRBJ1-2; D uncertain. The germline CDR1 and CDR2 sequences are SNHLY and FYNNEI. The ends were cut back, 0 bases at V and 8 bases at J, with 16 bases in the middle. There are 15 residues in the CDR3. In DNA, the CDR3 is TGTGCCAGCAGTGAAGCTGACGCTTGGATAGGGGGCTACACCTTC. It is translated as CASSEADAWIGGYTF.

The chain uses TRBV7-3 and TRBJ2-3; 7 bases match TRBD2. Germline trimming cut 4 bases from V and 4 bases from J; bases unmatched to any gene: 14. Germline V lookup: CDR1 SGHTA, CDR2 FQGTGA. CDR3 length: 17 residues. This CDR3 is CASSSRERGLPADTQYF. For the CDR3, the DNA is TGTGCCAGCAGCTCTAGGGAGCGGGGCCTTCCGGCAGATACGCAGTATTTT.

This clonotype showed up many times. The chain combines TRBV20-1 with TRBJ2-7, with a weak D call TRBD1 (6 bases). CDR3 length: 16 amino acids. Germline CDR1 reads DFQATT; CDR2 reads SNEGSKA (reference sequence). V lost 1 base and J 4 bases, leaving 20 bases between the germline ends. This chain's CDR3 is CSARVGLQGWKYEQYF. In DNA form, the CDR3 reads TGCAGTGCTAGAGTGGGCCTACAGGGTTGGAAATACGAGCAGTACTTC.

Ten or more counts support this clonotype. The chain has TRBV7-3 and TRBJ2-1; TRBD2 is a possible D gene (5 bases). V dropped 5 bases and J dropped 2 bases, with 13 bases sitting between them. This CDR3 is 15 amino acids long. Germline assignment: CDR1 SGHTA and CDR2 FQGTGA. The CDR3, as DNA: TGTGCCAGCAGCCCGACGGGAAGCGCCTACAATGAGCAGTTCTTC. Its protein is CASSPTGSAYNEQFF.

This clonotype occurred a few times. The chain uses TRBV20-1 and TRBJ1-2; D perhaps matches TRBD1 (6 bases). Germline assignment: CDR1 DFQATT and CDR2 SNEGSKA (reference sequence). Deletions cut 0 bases from V and 7 bases from J, with 15 bases between. The CDR3 is 14 residues long. The CDR3 protein is CSARDSGGRFGYTF. The CDR3 coding sequence is TGCAGTGCTAGAGATTCCGGGGGGCGATTTGGCTACACCTTC.

The chain has TRBV3-1 and TRBJ2-7; D remains ambiguous. Germline CDR1 and CDR2: LGHDT and YNNKEL (reference sequence). Trimming left V 4 bases short and J 6 bases short, with 16 bases between. This CDR3 has 14 amino acids. CDR3 region: CASSPAGPDLEQYF. For the CDR3, the DNA is TGTGCCAGCAGCCCGGCCGGGCCCGACCTCGAGCAGTACTTC.

V gene TRBV20-1 combines with J gene TRBJ2-1; D remains unclear. CDR1 is DFQATT, CDR2 SNEGSKA, per germline (reference sequence). The CDR3 loop spans 13 amino acids. DNA of the CDR3: TGCAGGCCCAAACTGGCGGACCACAATGAGCAGTTCTTC. It is translated as CRPKLADHNEQFF.

This clonotype was picked up many times. The V call is TRBV2, the J call TRBJ2-5, with D perhaps matching TRBD1 (6 bases). The CDR3 is 13 amino acids. Trimming cost V 7 bases and J 1 base, with 10 bases left between them. The germline V gene has CDR1 SNHLY and CDR2 FYNNEI. CDR3 coding DNA: TGTGCCAGCAACAAAGGGGGCCAAGAGACCCAGTACTTC. It specifies CASNKGGQETQYF.

The chain joins TRBV28 to TRBJ2-7; D assignment may be TRBD1 or TRBD2 (6 bases each). The CDR3 spans 14 residues. Trimming took off 8 bases at V and 4 bases at J, with 18 bases between the two ends. CDR1 and CDR2 (germline): MDHEN, SYDVKM. Here the CDR3 DNA reads TGTGCCAGCCAGCCTGGGGGGCCGGGGTACGAGCAGTACTTC. The encoded protein is CASQPGGPGYEQYF. Full variable domain (rest looked up from reference TRBV28 and TRBJ2-7): DVKVTQSSRYLVKRTGEKVFLECVQDMDHENMFWYRQDPGLGLRLIYFSYDVKMKEKGDIPEGYSVSREKKERFSLILESASTNQTSMYLCASQPGGPGYEQYFGPGTRLTVT.

This clonotype was found many times. J is TRBJ1-5 and V is TRBV12-3 or TRBV12-4; D call uncertain. Trimming took off 2 bases at V and 3 bases at J, with 11 bases between the two ends. This CDR3 has 15 residues. In nucleotides, the CDR3 is TGTGCCAGCAGTTTAAGTGGGTCTAACAATCAGCCCCAGCATTTT. Amino acid sequence: CASSLSGSNNQPQHF.

The rearrangement links TRBV18 to TRBJ1-1; no clear D. V was shortened by 3 bases and J by 1 base, with 9 bases between the two germline ends. The CDR3 spans 14 residues. Germline V CDR1 and CDR2: KGHSH, LQKENI. CDR3 coding DNA: TGTGCCAGCTCACCCGACGGCGCGAACACTGAAGCTTTCTTT. It specifies CASSPDGANTEAFF.

This clonotype has ten or more counts. The chain links TRBV5-1 to TRBJ1-1, with D perhaps matching TRBD1 (5 bases). Trimming took 1 base from V and 5 from J, leaving 12 bases between them. Per germline, CDR1 SGHRS and CDR2 YFSETQ. There are 14 residues in the CDR3. This CDR3 reads CASSLQGEGTEAFF. The CDR3 DNA is TGCGCCAGCAGCTTGCAAGGGGAAGGGACTGAAGCTTTCTTT.